These T cell receptor beta chains were read from a single sample in a study of T cell repertoires in cytomegalovirus infection. From the reads, TCRdb called clonotypes with MiXCR, one entry per CDR3 protein. In the table there are under 250,000 distinct CDR3 sequences, approximately 13% of which are singletons. The sequenced sample was PBMCs. The receptors come from a human donor in good health (CMV status not recorded). Some clones in this sample may be carry-over from other donors' samples. The CDR3 runs from the conserved cysteine through the conserved F or W. The order of the fields is V gene, clone size, D gene, J gene, CDR3 DNA, CDR3 protein. The D gene is left open where the match is weak. Clone size appears in some rows only: once, few, many, or a class for an expanded clone.

v_call: TRBV28
clone_size: many
d_call: TRBD1
j_call: TRBJ2-7
cdr3_nt: TGTGCCAGCAGTTCCGGGACAGGGGGACAGGGGCAGTACTTC
cdr3_aa: CASSSGTGGQGQYF

v_call: TRBV7-2
clone_size: few
d_call: TRBD1
j_call: TRBJ1-2
cdr3_nt: TGTGCCAGCAGCTCAACCACAGGGGGCCGCGGCTACACCTTC
cdr3_aa: CASSSTTGGRGYTF

v_call: TRBV6-2/TRBV6-3
clone_size: many
d_call: .
j_call: TRBJ2-2
cdr3_nt: TGTGCCAGCAAGTCAGATTACACCGGGGAGCTGTTTTTT
cdr3_aa: CASKSDYTGELFF

v_call: TRBV24-1
clone_size: .
d_call: TRBD1
j_call: TRBJ2-1
cdr3_nt: TGTGCCGCCAGTGATTTGGGACAGGGCGGCTACAATGAGCAGTTCTTC
cdr3_aa: CAASDLGQGGYNEQFF

v_call: TRBV7-2
clone_size: many
d_call: .
j_call: TRBJ2-3
cdr3_nt: TGTGCCAGCAGCTTAACGGGATCTAGCACAGATACGCAGTATTTT
cdr3_aa: CASSLTGSSTDTQYF

v_call: TRBV11-3
clone_size: many
d_call: .
j_call: TRBJ2-7
cdr3_nt: TGTGCCAGCAGCCAGGTTAGGGAAGGCGGATACGAGCAGTACTTC
cdr3_aa: CASSQVREGGYEQYF

v_call: TRBV7-7
clone_size: many
d_call: TRBD2
j_call: TRBJ2-7
cdr3_nt: TGTGCCAGCAGCTTGGCCGGGACAGAAAAGACTAGCGGGAGATGCTACGAGCAGTACTTC
cdr3_aa: CASSLAGTEKTSGRCYEQYF

v_call: TRBV29-1
clone_size: few
d_call: TRBD2
j_call: TRBJ2-5
cdr3_nt: TGCAGCGTTCTGACTAGCGGACAAGAGACCCAGTACTTC
cdr3_aa: CSVLTSGQETQYF

v_call: TRBV7-3
clone_size: .
d_call: TRBD2
j_call: TRBJ2-1
cdr3_nt: TGTGCCAGCAGCTTATCCTTACTAGCGGGAGTACACAATGAGCAGTTCTTC
cdr3_aa: CASSLSLLAGVHNEQFF

v_call: TRBV14
clone_size: .
d_call: TRBD1
j_call: TRBJ2-1
cdr3_nt: TGTGCCAGCAGCCAATTCGGAGGACAGGGGTACAATGAGCAGTTCTTC
cdr3_aa: CASSQFGGQGYNEQFF